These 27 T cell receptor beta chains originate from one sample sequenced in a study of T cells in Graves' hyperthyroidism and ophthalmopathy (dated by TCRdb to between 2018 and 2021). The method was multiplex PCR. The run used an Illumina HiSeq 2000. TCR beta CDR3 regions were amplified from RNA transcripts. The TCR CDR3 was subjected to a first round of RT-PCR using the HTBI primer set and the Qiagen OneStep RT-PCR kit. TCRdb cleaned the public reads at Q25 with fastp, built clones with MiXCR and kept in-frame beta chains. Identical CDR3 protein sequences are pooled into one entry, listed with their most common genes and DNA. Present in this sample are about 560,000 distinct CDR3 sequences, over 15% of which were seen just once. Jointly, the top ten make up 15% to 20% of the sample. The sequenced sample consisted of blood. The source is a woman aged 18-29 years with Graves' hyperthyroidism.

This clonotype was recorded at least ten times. The CDR3 spells CASSLELGRNTEAFF. The CDR3 DNA reads as TGCGCCAGCAGCTTGGAGTTAGGGCGGAACACTGAAGCTTTCTTT. The J gene is TRBJ1-1, the V gene TRBV5-1; D not certain. Germline CDR1 is SGHRS and CDR2 is YFSETQ. This CDR3 contains 15 residues. Trimming pared 0 bases from V and 1 base from J, leaving 10 bases between.

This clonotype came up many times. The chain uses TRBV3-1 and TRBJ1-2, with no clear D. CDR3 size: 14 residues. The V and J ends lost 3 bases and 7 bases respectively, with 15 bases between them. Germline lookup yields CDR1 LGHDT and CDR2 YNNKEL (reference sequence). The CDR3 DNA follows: TGTGCCAGCAGCCACTTACAAAAAACGGGTGGCTACACCTTC. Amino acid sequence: CASSHLQKTGGYTF.

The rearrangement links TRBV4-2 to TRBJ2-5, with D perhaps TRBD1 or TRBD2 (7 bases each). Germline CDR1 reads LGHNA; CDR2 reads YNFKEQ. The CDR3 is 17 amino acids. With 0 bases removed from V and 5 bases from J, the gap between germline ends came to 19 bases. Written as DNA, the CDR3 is TGTGCCAGCAGCCAAGAGGAGGGAGGGGGCGAGCGGGAGACCCAGTACTTC. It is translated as CASSQEEGGGERETQYF.

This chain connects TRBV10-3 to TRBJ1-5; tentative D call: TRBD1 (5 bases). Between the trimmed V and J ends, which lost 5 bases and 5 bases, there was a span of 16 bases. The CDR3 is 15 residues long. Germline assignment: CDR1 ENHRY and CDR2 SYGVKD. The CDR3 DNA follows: TGTGCCATCAGTCCAGGGATGGTCGGAGATCAGCCCCAGCATTTT. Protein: CAISPGMVGDQPQHF.

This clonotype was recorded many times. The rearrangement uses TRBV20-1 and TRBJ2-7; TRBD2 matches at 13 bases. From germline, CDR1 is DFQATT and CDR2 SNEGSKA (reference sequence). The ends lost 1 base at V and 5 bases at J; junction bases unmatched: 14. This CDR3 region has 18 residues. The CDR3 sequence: CSARVRELAGGRSHEQYF. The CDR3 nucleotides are TGCAGTGCTAGAGTACGGGAACTAGCGGGAGGGCGGTCCCACGAGCAGTACTTC.

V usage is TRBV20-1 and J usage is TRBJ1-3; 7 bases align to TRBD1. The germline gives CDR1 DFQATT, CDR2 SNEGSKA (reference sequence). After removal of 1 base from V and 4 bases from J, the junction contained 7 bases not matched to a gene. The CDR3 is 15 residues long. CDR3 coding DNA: TGCAGTGCTAGAGGTGACAGGGCGGCCGGAAACACCATATATTTT. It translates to CSARGDRAAGNTIYF.

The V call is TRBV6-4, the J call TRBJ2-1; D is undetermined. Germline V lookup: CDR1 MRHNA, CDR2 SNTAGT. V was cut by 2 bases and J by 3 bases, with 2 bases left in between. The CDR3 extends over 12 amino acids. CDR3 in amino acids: CASSDNYNEQFF. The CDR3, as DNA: TGTGCCAGCAGTGACAACTACAATGAGCAGTTCTTC.

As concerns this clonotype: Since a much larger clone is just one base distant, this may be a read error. The CDR3 nucleotides read TGTGCCAGCAGCCAAACTAGCGGGAGGCACCCTTCCTACAATGAGCAGTTCTTC. Translated, it gives CASSQTSGRHPSYNEQFF. The gene calls are TRBV14 and TRBJ2-1; 12 bases match TRBD2. Germline values: CDR1 SGHDN, CDR2 FVKESK. CDR3 size: 18 residues. V dropped 2 bases and J dropped 1; count of bases not matched to a gene: 6.

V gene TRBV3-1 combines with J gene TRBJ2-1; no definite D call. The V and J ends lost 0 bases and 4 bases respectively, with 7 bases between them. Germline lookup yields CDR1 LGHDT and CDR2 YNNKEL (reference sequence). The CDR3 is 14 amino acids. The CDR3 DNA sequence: TGTGCCAGCAGCCAAGAAGACGGTTACAATGAGCAGTTCTTC. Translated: CASSQEDGYNEQFF.

The CDR3 DNA is TGTGCCAGCAGGGATGGACTAGCGGGAGCCACAGATACGCAGTATTTT. Its protein is CASRDGLAGATDTQYF. This rearrangement joins TRBV6-2 or TRBV6-3 to TRBJ2-3; 13 bases line up with TRBD2. Losses at the gene ends were 6 bases for V and 2 bases for J; bases not matched to a gene: 5. The CDR3 contains 16 residues. Germline V CDR1 and CDR2: MNHEY, SVGEGT.

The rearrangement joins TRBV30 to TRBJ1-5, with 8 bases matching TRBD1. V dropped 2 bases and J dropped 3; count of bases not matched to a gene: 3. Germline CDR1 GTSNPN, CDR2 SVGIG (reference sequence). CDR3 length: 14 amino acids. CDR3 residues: CAWSRTGFNQPQHF. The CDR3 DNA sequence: TGTGCCTGGAGTAGGACAGGGTTCAATCAGCCCCAGCATTTT.

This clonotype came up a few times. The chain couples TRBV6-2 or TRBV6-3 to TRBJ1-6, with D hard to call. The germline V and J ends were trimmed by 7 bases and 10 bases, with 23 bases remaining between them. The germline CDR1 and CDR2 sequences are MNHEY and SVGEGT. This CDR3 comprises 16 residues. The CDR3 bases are TGTGCCAGCAAAAGTCGGCAAGTTGGGGTCGGATCACCCCTCCACTTT. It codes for CASKSRQVGVGSPLHF.

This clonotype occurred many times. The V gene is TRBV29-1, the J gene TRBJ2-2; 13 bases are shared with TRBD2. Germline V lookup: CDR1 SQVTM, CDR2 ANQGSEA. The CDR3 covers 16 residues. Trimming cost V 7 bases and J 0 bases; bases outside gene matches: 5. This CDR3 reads CSGTGTSGANTGELFF. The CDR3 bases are TGCAGCGGGACCGGGACTAGCGGGGCGAACACCGGGGAGCTGTTTTTT.

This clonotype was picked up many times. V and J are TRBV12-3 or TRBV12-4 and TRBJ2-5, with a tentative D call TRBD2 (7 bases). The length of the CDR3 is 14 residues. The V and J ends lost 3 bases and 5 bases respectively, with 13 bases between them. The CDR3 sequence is CASSLTGGGETQYF. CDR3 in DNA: TGTGCCAGCAGTTTGACGGGGGGCGGGGAGACCCAGTACTTC.

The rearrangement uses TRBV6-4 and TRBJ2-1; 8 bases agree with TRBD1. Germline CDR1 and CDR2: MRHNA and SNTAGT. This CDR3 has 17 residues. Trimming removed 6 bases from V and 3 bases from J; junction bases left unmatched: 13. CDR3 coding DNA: TGTGCCAGCAGGGTTAGTCCGGGACAGGTAAACTACAATGAGCAGTTCTTC. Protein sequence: CASRVSPGQVNYNEQFF.

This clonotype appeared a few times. The CDR3 protein is CASSFNRGHGGYTF. In DNA form, the CDR3 reads TGTGCCAGCAGTTTTAACAGGGGCCATGGTGGCTACACCTTC. V usage is TRBV12-3 or TRBV12-4 and J usage is TRBJ1-2; 7 bases align to TRBD1. After removal of 3 bases from V and 7 bases from J, the junction contained 8 bases not matched to a gene. The CDR3 sequence is 14 residues long.

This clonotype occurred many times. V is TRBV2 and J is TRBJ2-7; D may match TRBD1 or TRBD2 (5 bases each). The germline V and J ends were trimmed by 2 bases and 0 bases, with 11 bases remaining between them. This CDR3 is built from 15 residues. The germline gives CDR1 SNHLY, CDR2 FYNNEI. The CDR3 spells CASSEQGRISYEQYF. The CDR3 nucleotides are TGTGCCAGCAGTGAACAGGGACGCATCTCCTACGAGCAGTACTTC.

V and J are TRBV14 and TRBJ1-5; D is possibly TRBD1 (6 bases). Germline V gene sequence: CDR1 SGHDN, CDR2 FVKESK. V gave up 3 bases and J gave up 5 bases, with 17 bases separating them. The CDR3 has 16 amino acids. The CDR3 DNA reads TGTGCCAGCAGCCAGCCCCAACAGGGCGGAGATCAGCCCCAGCATTTT. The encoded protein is CASSQPQQGGDQPQHF. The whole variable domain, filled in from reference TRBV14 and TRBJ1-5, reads EAGVTQFPSHSVIEKGQTVTLRCDPISGHDNLYWYRRVMGKEIKFLLHFVKESKQDESGMPNNRFLAERTGGTYSTLKVQPAELEDSGVYFCASSQPQQGGDQPQHFGDGTRLSIL.

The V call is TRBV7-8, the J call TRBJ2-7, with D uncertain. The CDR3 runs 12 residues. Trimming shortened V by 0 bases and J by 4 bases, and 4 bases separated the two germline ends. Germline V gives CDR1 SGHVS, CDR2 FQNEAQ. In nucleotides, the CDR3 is TGTGCCAGCAGCTTAGCGATATACGAGCAGTACTTC. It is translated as CASSLAIYEQYF.

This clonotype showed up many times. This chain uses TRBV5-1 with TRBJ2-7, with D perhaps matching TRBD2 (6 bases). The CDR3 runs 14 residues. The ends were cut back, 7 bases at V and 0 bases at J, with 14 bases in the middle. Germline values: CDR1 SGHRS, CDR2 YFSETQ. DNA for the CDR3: TGCGCCAGCGGGGACGGGACTTCCTCCTACGAGCAGTACTTC. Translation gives CASGDGTSSYEQYF.

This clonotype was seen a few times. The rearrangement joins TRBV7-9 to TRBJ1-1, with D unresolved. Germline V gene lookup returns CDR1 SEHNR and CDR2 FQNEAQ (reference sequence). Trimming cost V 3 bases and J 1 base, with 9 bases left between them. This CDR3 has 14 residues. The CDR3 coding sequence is TGTGCCAGCAGCTTCGGCCTGGGGAACACTGAAGCTTTCTTT. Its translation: CASSFGLGNTEAFF.

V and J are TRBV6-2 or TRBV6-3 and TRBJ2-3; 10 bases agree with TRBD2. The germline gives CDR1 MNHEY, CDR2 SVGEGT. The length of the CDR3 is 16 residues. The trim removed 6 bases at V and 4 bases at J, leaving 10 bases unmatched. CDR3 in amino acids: CASRRPGLASADTQYF. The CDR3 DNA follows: TGTGCCAGCAGACGACCGGGACTAGCGTCCGCAGATACGCAGTATTTT.

The chain's CDR3 is CAISEGSDNSPLHF. CDR3 nucleotides: TGTGCCATCAGTGAGGGTTCAGATAATTCACCCCTCCACTTT. This chain links TRBV10-3 with TRBJ1-6; D is uncertain. Germline V gene lookup returns CDR1 ENHRY and CDR2 SYGVKD. This CDR3 region has 14 residues. Trimming shortened V by 2 bases and J by 5 bases, and 7 bases separated the two germline ends.

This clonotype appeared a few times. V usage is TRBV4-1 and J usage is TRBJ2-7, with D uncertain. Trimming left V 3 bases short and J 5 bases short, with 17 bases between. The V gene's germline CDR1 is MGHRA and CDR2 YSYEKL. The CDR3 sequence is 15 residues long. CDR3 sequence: CASSHPTNGVHEQYF. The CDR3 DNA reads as TGCGCCAGCAGCCACCCGACGAACGGTGTCCACGAGCAGTACTTC.

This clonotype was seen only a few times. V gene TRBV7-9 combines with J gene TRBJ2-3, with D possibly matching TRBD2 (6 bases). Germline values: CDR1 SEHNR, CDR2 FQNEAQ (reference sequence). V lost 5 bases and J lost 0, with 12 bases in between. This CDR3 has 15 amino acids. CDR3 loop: CASSDGTHSTDTQYF. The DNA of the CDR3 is TGTGCCAGCAGCGACGGGACTCATAGCACAGATACGCAGTATTTT.

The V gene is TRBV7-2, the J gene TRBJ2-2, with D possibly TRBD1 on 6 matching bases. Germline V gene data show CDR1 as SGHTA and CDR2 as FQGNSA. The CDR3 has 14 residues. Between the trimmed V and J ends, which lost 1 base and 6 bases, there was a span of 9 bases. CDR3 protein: CASSLVSGAGELFF. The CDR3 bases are TGTGCCAGCAGCTTAGTGTCAGGGGCCGGGGAGCTGTTTTTT.

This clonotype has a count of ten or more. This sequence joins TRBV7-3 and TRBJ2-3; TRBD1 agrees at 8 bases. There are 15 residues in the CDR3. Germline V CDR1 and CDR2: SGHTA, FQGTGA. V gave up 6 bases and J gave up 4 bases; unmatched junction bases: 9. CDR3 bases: TGTGCCAGCAGTCAGGGGGACAGGTTCCCAGATACGCAGTATTTT. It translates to CASSQGDRFPDTQYF.